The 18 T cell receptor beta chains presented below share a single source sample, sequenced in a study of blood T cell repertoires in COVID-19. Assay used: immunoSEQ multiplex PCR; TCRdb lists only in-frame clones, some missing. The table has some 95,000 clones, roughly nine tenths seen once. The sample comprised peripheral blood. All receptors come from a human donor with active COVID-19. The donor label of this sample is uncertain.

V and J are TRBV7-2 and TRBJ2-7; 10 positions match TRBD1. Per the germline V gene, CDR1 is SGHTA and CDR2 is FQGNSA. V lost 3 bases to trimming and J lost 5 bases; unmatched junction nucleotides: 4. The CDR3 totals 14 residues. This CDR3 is CASSFMGTGDEQYF. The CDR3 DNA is TGTGCCAGCAGCTTTATGGGGACAGGGGACGAGCAGTACTTC. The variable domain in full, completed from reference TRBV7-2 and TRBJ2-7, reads GAGVSQSPSNKVTEKGKDVELRCDPISGHTALYWYRQSLGQGLEFLIYFQGNSAPDKSGLPSDRFSAERTGGSVSTLTIQRTQQEDSAVYLCASSFMGTGDEQYFGPGTRLTVT.

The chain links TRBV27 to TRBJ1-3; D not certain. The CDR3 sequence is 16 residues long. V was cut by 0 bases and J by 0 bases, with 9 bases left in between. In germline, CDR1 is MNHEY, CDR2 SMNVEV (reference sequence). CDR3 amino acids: CASSLSSGPSGNTIYF. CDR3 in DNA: TGTGCCAGCAGTTTATCGAGCGGGCCCTCTGGAAACACCATATATTTT.

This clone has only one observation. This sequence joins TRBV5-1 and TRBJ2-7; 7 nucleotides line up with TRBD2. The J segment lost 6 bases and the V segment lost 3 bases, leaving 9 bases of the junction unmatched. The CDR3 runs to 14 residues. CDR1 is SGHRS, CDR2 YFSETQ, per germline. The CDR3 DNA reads TGCGCCAGCAGCTCTAGCGGCGAGGGCCTCGAGCAGTACTTC. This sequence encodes CASSSSGEGLEQYF.

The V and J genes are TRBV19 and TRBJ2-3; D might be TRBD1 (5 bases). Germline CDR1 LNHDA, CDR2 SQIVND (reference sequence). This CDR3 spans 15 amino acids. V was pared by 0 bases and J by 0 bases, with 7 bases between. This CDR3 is CASSIDRASTDTQYF. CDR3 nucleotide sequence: TGTGCCAGTAGTATAGACAGGGCTAGCACAGATACGCAGTATTTT.

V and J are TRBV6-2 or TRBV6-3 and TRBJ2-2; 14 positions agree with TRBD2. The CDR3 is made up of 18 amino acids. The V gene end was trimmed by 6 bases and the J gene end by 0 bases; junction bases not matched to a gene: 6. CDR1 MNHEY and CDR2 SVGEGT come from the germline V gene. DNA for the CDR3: TGTGCCAGCAGCCCCCTGGGACTAGCGGGAGCGAACACCGGGGAGCTGTTTTTT. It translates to CASSPLGLAGANTGELFF.

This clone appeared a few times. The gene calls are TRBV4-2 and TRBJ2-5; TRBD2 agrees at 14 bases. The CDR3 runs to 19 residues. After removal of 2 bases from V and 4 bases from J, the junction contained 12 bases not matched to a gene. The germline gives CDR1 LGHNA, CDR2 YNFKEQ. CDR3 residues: CASSQNGGLAGARRETQYF. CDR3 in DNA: TGTGCCAGCAGCCAAAATGGGGGACTAGCGGGGGCGCGCCGAGAGACCCAGTACTTC.

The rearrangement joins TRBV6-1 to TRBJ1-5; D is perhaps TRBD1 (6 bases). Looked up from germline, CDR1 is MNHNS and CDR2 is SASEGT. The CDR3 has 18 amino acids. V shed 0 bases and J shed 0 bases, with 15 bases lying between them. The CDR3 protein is CASSEALYRDLSNQPQHF. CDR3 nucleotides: TGTGCCAGCAGTGAAGCGCTTTACAGGGACCTTAGCAATCAGCCCCAGCATTTT.

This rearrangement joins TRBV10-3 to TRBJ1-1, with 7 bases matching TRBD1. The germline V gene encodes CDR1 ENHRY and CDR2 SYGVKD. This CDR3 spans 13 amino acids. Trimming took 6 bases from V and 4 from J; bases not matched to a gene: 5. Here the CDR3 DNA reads TGTGCCATCAGCGAACAGGGGATCACTGAAGCTTTCTTT. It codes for CAISEQGITEAFF.

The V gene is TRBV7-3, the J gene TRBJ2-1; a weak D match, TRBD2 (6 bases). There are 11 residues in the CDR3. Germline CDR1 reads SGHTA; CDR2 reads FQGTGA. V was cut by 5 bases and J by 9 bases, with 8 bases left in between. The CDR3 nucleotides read TGTGCCAGCAGCAAGGAGGGTGAGCAGTTCTTC. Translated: CASSKEGEQFF.

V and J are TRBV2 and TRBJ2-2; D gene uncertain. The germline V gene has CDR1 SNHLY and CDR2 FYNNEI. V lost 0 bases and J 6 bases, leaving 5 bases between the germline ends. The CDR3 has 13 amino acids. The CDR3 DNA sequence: TGTGCCAGCAGTGAAGCTCCTTCCGGGGAGCTGTTTTTT. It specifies CASSEAPSGELFF.

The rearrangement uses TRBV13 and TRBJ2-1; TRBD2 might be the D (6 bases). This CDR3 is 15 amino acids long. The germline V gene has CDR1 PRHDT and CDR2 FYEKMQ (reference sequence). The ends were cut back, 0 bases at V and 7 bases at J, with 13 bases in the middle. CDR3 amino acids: CASSLGGEGRNEQFF. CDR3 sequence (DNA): TGTGCCAGCAGCTTAGGTGGAGAGGGGAGGAATGAGCAGTTCTTC.

CDR3 residues: CATSGGGAFYGYTF. CDR3 nucleotides: TGTGCCACCAGTGGGGGGGGCGCTTTTTATGGCTACACCTTC. The V and J genes are TRBV24-1 and TRBJ1-2; maybe TRBD1 (6 bases). V was trimmed by 5 bases and J by 5 bases, leaving 14 bases between them. The germline V gene has CDR1 KGHDR and CDR2 SFDVKD. The CDR3 length is 14 residues.

The CDR3 loop is CASSVLEGTNEQFF. CDR3 coding DNA: TGTGCCAGCAGCGTACTGGAGGGGACCAATGAGCAGTTCTTC. The chain carries TRBV9 and TRBJ2-1, with a possible D match to TRBD2 (6 bases). Germline V CDR1 and CDR2: SGDLS, YYNGEE. The CDR3 has 14 residues. V lost 1 base to trimming and J lost 6 bases, with 11 bases between them.

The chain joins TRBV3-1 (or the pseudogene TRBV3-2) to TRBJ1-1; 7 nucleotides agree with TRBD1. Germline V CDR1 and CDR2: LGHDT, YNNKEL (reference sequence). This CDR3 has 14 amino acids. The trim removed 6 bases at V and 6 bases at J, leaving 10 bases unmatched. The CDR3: CASSPDVDRAEAFF. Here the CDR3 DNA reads TGTGCCAGCAGTCCCGACGTTGACAGGGCTGAAGCTTTCTTT.

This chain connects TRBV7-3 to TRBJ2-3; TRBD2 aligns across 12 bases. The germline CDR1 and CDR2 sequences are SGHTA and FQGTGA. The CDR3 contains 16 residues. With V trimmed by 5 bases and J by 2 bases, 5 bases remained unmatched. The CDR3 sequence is CASSLGLAGYTDTQYF. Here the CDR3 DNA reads TGTGCCAGCAGCCTCGGACTAGCGGGGTACACAGATACGCAGTATTTT.

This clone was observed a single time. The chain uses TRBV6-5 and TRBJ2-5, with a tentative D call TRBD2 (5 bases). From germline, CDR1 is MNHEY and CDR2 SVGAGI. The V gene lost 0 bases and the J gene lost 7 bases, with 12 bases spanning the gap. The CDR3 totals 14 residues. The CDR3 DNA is TGTGCCAGCAGTTACTCGACCGGACGGGGGACCCAGTACTTC. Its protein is CASSYSTGRGTQYF.

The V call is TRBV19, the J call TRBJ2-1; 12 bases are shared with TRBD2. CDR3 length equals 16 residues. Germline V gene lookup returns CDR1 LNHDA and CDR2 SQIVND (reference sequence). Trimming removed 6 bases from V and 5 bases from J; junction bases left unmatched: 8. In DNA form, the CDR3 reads TGTGCCAGTAGGTCCCAACGACTAGCGGGGGACAATGAGCAGTTCTTC. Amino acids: CASRSQRLAGDNEQFF.

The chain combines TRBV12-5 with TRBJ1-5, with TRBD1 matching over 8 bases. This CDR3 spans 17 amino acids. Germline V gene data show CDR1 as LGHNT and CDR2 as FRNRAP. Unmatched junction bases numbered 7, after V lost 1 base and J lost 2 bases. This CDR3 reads CASGLGTGGQGNQPQHF. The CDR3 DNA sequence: TGTGCTAGTGGTTTGGGAACAGGGGGTCAGGGCAATCAGCCCCAGCATTTT.